This T cell receptor (beta chain) was sequenced for a study of blood T cell repertoires in COVID-19. Overall study context: COVID-19 samples collected from the United States, Italy and Spain covered acute and convalescent phases. Sample material is recorded as cDNA or gDNA derived from T cells, B-cell-depleted T cells, or PBMCs.

The V segment lost 1 base and the J segment 0 bases; nucleotides outside the gene matches: 5. The CDR3 covers 17 residues. CDR1 SGDLS and CDR2 YYNGEE come from the germline V gene. Per the authors' pipeline: Reference gene primers were amplified, and this amplification served to estimate nucleated cell counts. The method was immunoSEQ multiplex PCR; TCRdb's version includes in-frame clones alone and lacks a portion of them. The D gene and trimming were derived from the DNA, and the V and J assignments and clone size from that table. The data contain about 130,000 clones, over 75% of them singletons. The sequenced material came from peripheral blood. This sequence joins TRBV9 and TRBJ2-3, with TRBD2 matching over 10 bases. The receptor comes from a man between 40 and 49 years old with active or convalescent COVID-19. The CDR3, as DNA: TGTGCCAGCAGCGTACCCGTAGCGGGGGGCAGCACAGATACGCAGTATTTT. Its protein product is CASSVPVAGGSTDTQYF.